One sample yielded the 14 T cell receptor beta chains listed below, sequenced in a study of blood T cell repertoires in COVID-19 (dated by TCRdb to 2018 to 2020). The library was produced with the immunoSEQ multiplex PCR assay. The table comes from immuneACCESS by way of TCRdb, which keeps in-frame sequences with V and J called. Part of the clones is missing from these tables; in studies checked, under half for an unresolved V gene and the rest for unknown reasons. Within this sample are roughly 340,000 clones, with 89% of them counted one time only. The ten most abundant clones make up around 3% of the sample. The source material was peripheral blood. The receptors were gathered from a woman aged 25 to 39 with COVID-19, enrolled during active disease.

CDR3 loop: CASSYLSGTAKAPLHF. In DNA form, the CDR3 reads TGTGCCAGCAGCTACCTCTCCGGGACAGCCAAAGCACCCCTCCACTTT. The rearrangement uses TRBV5-6 and TRBJ1-6; 7 nucleotides line up with TRBD1. The CDR3 sequence is 16 residues long. CDR1 is SGHDT, CDR2 YYEEEE, per germline. Germline trimming cut 3 bases from V and 11 bases from J; bases unmatched to any gene: 14. Complete variable domain (other parts from reference TRBV5-6 and TRBJ1-6): DAGVTQSPTHLIKTRGQQVTLRCSPKSGHDTVSWYQQALGQGPQFIFQYYEEEERQRGNFPDRFSGHQFPNYSSELNVNALLLGDSALYLCASSYLSGTAKAPLHFGNGTRLTVT.

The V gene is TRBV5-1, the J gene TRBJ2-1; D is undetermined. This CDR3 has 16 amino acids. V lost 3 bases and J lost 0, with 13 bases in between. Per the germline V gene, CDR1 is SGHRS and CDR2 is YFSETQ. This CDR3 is CASSSLTGNSYNEQFF. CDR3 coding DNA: TGCGCCAGCAGCTCTCTGACTGGAAACTCCTACAATGAGCAGTTCTTC. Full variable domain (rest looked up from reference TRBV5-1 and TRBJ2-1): KAGVTQTPRYLIKTRGQQVTLSCSPISGHRSVSWYQQTPGQGLQFLFEYFSETQRNKGNFPGRFSGRQFSNSRSEMNVSTLELGDSALYLCASSSLTGNSYNEQFFGPGTRLTVL.

The CDR3 DNA follows: TGTGCCAGCAGGACAGGGGGCGCCTACGAGCAGTACTTC. This sequence encodes CASRTGGAYEQYF. This chain joins TRBV7-9 and TRBJ2-7, with 10 positions matching TRBD1. The CDR3 consists of 13 residues. Trimming took 6 bases from V and 2 from J; bases not matched to a gene: 1. In germline, CDR1 is SEHNR, CDR2 FQNEAQ (reference sequence).

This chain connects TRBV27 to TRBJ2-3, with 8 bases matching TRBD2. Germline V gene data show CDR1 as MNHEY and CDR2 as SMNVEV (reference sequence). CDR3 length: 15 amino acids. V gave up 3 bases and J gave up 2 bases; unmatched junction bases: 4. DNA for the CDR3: TGTGCCAGCAGTTTTCGCGGGGGGACCACAGATACGCAGTATTTT. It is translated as CASSFRGGTTDTQYF.

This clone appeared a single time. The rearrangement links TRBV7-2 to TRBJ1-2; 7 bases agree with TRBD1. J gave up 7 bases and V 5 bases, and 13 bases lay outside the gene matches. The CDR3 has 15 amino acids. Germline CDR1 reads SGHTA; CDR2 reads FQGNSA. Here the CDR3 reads CASSQTTGQGGGYTF. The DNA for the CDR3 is TGTGCCAGCAGCCAAACAACCGGCCAGGGGGGTGGCTACACCTTC.

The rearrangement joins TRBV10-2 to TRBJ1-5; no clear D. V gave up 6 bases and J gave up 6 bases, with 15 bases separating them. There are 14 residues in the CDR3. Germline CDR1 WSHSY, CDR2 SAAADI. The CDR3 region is CASRDSRGRQPQHF. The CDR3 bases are TGCGCCAGCAGGGATAGCCGTGGTCGTCAGCCCCAGCATTTT.

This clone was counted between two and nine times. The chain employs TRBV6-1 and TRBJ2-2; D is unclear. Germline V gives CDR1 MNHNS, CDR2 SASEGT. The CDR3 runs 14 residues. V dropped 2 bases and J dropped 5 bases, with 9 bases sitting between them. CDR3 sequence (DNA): TGTGCCAGCAGTGAAAGGCGGTGGACCGGGGAGCTGTTTTTT. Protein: CASSERRWTGELFF.

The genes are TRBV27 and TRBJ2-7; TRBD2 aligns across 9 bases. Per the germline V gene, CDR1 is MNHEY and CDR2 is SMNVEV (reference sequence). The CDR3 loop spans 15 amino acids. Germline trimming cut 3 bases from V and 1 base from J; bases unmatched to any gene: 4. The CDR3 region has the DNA TGTGCCAGCAGTTTTGGGCTAGCGGGGTCCTACGAGCAGTACTTC. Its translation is CASSFGLAGSYEQYF.

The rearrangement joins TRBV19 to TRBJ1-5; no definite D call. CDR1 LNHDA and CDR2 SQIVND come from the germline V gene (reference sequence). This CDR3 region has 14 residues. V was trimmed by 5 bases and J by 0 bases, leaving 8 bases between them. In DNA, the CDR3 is TGTGCCAGTAGTCAGGTAAATAGCAATCAGCCCCAGCATTTT. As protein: CASSQVNSNQPQHF.

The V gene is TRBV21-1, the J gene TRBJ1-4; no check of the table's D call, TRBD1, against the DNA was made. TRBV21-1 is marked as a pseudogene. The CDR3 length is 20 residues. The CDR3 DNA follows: TGTGCCAGCAGCAAAGTTCCGGAGGGGACAGGGCGGTCCACTAATGAAAAACTGTTTTTT. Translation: CASSKVPEGTGRSTNEKLFF.

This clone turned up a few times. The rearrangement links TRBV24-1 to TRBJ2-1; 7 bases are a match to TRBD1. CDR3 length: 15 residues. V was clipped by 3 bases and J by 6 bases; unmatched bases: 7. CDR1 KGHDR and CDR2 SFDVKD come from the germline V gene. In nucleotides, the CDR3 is TGTGCCACCAGTGATGGTACAGGGGCTCCCAATGAGCAGTTCTTC. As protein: CATSDGTGAPNEQFF.

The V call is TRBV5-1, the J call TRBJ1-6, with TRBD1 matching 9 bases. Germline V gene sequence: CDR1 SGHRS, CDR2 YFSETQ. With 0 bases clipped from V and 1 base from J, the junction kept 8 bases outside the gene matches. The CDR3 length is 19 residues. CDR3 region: CASSLVTGQGPSYNSPLHF. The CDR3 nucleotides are TGCGCCAGCAGCTTGGTGACGGGACAGGGACCGTCCTATAATTCACCCCTCCACTTT.

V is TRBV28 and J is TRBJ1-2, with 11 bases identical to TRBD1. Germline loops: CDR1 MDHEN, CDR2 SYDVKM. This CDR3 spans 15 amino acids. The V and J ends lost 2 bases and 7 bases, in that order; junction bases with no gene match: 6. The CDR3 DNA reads TGTGCCAGCAGTTTAAACCCCGGGACAGGGGGTGGCTACACCTTC. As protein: CASSLNPGTGGGYTF.

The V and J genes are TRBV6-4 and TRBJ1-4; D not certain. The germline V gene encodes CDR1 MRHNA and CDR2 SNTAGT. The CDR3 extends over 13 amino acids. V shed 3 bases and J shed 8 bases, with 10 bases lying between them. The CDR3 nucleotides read TGTGCCAGCAGTGAGGAGAGAGGGGAAAAACTGTTTTTT. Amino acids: CASSEERGEKLFF.